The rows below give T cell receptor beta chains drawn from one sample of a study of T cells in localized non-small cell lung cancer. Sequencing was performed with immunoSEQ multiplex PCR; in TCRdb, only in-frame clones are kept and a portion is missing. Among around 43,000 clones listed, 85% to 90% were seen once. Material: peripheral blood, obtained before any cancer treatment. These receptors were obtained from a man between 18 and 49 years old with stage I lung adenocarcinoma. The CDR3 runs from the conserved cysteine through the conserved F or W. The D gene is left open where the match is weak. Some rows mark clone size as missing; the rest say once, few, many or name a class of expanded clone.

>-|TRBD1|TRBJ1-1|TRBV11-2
TGTGCCAGCAGCCGACAGGGAGGGACTGAAGCTTTCTTT
CASSRQGGTEAFF
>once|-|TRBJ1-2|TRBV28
TGTGCCAGTAGCACAGGGTACTATGGCTACACCTTC
CASSTGYYGYTF
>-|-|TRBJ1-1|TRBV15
TGTGCCACCAGCAGTGACTTAACCGTCACTGAAGCTTTCTTT
CATSSDLTVTEAFF
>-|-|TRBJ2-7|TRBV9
TGTGCCAGCAGCGTAGCCGGGGGACCCTACGAGCAGTACTTC
CASSVAGGPYEQYF
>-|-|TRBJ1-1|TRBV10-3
TGTGCCATCAGTTTGAACGCGGACGAAGCTTTCTTT
CAISLNADEAFF
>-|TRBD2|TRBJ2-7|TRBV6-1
TGTGCCAGCTACCCTTCTGCGGGGGGTATTTACGAGCAGTACTTC
CASYPSAGGIYEQYF
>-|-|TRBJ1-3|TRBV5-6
TGTGCCAGCAGCTTGCGGGTCCGCTCTGGAAACACCATATATTTT
CASSLRVRSGNTIYF
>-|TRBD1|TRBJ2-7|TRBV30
TGTGCCTGGAAGGAGGGGACAGGGCGCTACGAGCAGTACTTC
CAWKEGTGRYEQYF
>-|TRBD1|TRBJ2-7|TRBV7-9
TGTGCCAGCAGCTTAGTTCGGACAGGGGCGGGCGAGCAGTACTTC
CASSLVRTGAGEQYF
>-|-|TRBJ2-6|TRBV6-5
TGTGCCAGCATGACGAGCTCTGGGGCCAACGTCCTGACTTTC
CASMTSSGANVLTF
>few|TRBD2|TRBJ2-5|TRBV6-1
TGTGCCAGCAGGAAAGCGGGGGGGCAAGAGACCCAGTACTTC
CASRKAGGQETQYF
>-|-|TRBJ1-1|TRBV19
TGTGCCAGTAGTAAGGGGCGGTCAACTCGGGGCGACACTGAAGCTTTCTTT
CASSKGRSTRGDTEAFF
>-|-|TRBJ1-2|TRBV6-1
TGTGCCAGCAGTTGGGGGGGAATCCTCTATGGCTACACCTTC
CASSWGGILYGYTF
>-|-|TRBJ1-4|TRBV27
TGTGCCAGCAGTTTATCGAAATTTCGAATAACTAATGAAAAACTGTTTTTT
CASSLSKFRITNEKLFF
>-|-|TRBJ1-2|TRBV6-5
TGTGCCAGCAGTTACTCCTCTGGGGGAGACTATGGCTACACCTTC
CASSYSSGGDYGYTF
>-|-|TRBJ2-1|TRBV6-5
TGTGCCAGCAGCCGGGGTTACAATGAGCAGTTCTTC
CASSRGYNEQFF
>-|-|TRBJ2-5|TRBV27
TGTGCCAGCAGTTTATCGCCCGGACCGGAGACCCAGTACTTC
CASSLSPGPETQYF
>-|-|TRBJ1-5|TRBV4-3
TGCGCCAGCAGCCAGGGATACAGGGATGGCAATCAGCCCCAGCATTTT
CASSQGYRDGNQPQHF
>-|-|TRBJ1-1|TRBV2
TGTGCCAGCAACCCCAGGGGATTTGCGAACACTGAAGCTTTCTTT
CASNPRGFANTEAFF
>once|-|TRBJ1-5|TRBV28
TGTGCCAGCAGTTTGCCCCATCAGCCCCAGCATTTT
CASSLPHQPQHF
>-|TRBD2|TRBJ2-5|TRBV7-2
TGTGCCAGCAGCCCGATCCTTAGCGGGGGGGAAGAGACCCAGTACTTC
CASSPILSGGEETQYF
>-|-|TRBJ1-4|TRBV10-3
TGTGCCATCAGTGAGTCGGAGACAGGCAATGAAAAACTGTTTTTT
CAISESETGNEKLFF
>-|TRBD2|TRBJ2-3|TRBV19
TGTGCCAGTTTAAAGCGGGGGGCCGACACAGATACGCAGTATTTT
CASLKRGADTDTQYF
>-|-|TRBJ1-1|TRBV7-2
TGTGCCAGCTCCATCGACCGATTGAACACTGAAGCTTTCTTT
CASSIDRLNTEAFF
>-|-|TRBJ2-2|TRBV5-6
TGTGCCAGCAGCTTTGATTCGGCGGGCTGGGGGGAGCTGTTTTTT
CASSFDSAGWGELFF
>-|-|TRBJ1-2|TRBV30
TGTGCCTGGAGTCCCCTCGGCAGGGAAGACTATGGCTACACCTTC
CAWSPLGREDYGYTF
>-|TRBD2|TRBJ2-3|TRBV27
TGTGCCAGCGGGATAGCGGGGGCCACAGATACGCAGTATTTT
CASGIAGATDTQYF
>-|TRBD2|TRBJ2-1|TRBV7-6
TGTGCCAGCAGTCTTGGGACTAGCGGGTGGGATGAGCAGTTCTTC
CASSLGTSGWDEQFF
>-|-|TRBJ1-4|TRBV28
TGTGCCAGCAGTTTATGGGAAGATGAAAAACTGTTTTTT
CASSLWEDEKLFF
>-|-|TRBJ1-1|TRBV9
TGTGCCAGCAGCCCCGGTCCTATCGGCGCTGAAGCTTTCTTT
CASSPGPIGAEAFF
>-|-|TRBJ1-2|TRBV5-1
TGCGCCAGCAGCTTGTGGCCAGGGTATGGCTACACCTTC
CASSLWPGYGYTF
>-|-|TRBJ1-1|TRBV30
TGTGCCTGGAGTGTACGGCAGGGTTTGGGCGCTGAAGCTTTCTTT
CAWSVRQGLGAEAFF
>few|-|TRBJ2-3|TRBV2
TGTGCCAGCAGGCTCCTCCAGGGGACAGATACGCAGTATTTT
CASRLLQGTDTQYF
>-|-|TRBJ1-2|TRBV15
TGTGCCACCAGCAGAGATGGCCCGGGAAACTATGGCTACACCTTC
CATSRDGPGNYGYTF